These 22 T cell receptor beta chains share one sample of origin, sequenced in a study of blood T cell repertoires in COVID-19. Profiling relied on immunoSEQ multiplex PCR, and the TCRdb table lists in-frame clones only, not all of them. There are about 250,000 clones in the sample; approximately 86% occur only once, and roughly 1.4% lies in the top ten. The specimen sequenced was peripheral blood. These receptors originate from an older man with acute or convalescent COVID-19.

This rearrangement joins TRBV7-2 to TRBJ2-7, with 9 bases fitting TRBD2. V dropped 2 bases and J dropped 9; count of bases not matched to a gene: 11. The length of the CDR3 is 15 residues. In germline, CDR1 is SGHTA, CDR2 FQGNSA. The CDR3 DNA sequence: TGTGCCAGCAGCTTATCCGGGACTAGCTTCACCGGGCAGTACTTC. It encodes CASSLSGTSFTGQYF.

The CDR3 DNA reads as TGTGCCAGCAGCTTCACAGGGGGCCCTACAGATACGCAGTATTTT. Translated: CASSFTGGPTDTQYF. This rearrangement joins TRBV7-9 to TRBJ2-3; the match to TRBD1 covers 9 bases. Germline loops: CDR1 SEHNR, CDR2 FQNEAQ (reference sequence). This CDR3 has 15 residues. The J segment lost 3 bases and the V segment lost 3 bases, leaving 4 bases of the junction unmatched.

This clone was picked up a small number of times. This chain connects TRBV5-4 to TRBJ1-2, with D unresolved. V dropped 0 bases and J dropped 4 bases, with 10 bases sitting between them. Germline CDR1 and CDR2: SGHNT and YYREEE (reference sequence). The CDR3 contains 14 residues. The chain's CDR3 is CASSLGGSIYGYTF. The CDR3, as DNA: TGTGCCAGCAGCTTGGGAGGTTCTATCTATGGCTACACCTTC.

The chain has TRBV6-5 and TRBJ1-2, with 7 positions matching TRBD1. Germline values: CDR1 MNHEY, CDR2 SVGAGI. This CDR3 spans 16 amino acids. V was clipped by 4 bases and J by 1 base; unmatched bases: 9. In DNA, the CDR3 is TGTGCCAGCAGTTTTACTCCAGGGGGTCTTAACTATGGCTACACCTTC. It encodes CASSFTPGGLNYGYTF.

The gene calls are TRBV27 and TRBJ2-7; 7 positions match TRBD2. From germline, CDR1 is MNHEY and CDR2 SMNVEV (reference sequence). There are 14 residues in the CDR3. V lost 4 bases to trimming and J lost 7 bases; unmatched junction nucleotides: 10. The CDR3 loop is CASSSVTSRGEQYF. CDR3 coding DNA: TGTGCCAGCAGTTCCGTGACTAGCCGGGGGGAGCAGTACTTC.

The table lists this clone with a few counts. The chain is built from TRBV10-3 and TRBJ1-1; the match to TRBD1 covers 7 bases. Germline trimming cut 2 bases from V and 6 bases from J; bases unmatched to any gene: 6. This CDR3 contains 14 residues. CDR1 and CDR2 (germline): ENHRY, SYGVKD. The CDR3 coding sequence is TGTGCCATCAGTGAGGGGACAGTTTTCTCTGAAGCTTTCTTT. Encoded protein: CAISEGTVFSEAFF.

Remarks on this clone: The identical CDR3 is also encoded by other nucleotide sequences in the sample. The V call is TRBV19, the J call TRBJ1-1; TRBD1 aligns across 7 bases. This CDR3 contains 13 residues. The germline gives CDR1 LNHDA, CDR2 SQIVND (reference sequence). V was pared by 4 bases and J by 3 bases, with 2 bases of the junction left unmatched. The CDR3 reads CASSTTGDTEAFF. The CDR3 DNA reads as TGTGCCAGTAGTACCACAGGGGACACTGAAGCTTTCTTT.

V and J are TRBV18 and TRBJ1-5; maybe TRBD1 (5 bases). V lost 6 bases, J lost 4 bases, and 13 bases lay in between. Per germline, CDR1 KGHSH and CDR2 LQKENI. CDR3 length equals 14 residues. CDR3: CASSNGGVNQPQHF. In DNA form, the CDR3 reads TGTGCCAGCTCTAACGGGGGTGTTAATCAGCCCCAGCATTTT.

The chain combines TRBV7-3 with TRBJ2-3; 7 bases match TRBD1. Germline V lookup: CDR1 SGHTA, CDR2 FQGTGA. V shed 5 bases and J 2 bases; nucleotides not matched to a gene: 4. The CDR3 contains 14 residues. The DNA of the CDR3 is TGTGCCAGCAGCCAAGGGACAGACACAGATACGCAGTATTTT. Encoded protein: CASSQGTDTDTQYF. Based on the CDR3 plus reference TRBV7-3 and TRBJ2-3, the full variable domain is GAGVSQTPSNKVTEKGKYVELRCDPISGHTALYWYRQSLGQGPEFLIYFQGTGAADDSGLPNDRFFAVRPEGSVSTLKIQRTERGDSAVYLCASSQGTDTDTQYFGPGTRLTVL.

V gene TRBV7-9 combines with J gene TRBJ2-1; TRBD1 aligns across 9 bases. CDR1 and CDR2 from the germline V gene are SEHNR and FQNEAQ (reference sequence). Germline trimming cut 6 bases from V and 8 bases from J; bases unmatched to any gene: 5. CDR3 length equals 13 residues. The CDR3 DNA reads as TGTGCCAGCAGAGCGGGACAGGGCTATGAGCAGTTCTTC. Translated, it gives CASRAGQGYEQFF.

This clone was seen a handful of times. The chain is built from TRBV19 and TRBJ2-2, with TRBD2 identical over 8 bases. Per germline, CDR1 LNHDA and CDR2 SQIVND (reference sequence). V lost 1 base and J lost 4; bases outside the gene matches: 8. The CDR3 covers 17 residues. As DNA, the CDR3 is TGTGCCAGTAGTATAGGCCGAGCGGGAGCCACCACCGGGGAGCTGTTTTTT. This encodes CASSIGRAGATTGELFF.

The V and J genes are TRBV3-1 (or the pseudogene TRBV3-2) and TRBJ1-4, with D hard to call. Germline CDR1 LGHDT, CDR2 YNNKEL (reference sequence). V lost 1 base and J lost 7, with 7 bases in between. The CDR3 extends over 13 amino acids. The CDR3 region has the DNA TGTGCCAGCAGCCAAGTAGCTAGTGAAAAACTGTTTTTT. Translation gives CASSQVASEKLFF.

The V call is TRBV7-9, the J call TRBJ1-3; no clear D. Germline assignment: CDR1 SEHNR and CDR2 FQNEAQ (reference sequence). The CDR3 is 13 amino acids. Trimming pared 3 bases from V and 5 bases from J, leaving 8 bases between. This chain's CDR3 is CASSLRQRNTIYF. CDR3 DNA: TGTGCCAGCAGCTTGAGACAACGAAACACCATATATTTT.

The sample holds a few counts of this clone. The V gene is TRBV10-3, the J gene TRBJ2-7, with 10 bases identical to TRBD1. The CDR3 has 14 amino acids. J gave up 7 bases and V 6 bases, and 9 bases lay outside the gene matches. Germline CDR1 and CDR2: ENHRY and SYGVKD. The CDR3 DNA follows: TGTGCCATCAGGGGGGACAGGGGCTTCGGGGAGCAGTACTTC. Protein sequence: CAIRGDRGFGEQYF.

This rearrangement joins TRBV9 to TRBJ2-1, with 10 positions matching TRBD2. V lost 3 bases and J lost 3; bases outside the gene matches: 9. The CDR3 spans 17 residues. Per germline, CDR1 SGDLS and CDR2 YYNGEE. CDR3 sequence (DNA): TGTGCCAGCAGCGATACCTTTAGCGGGGGGAGCTACAATGAGCAGTTCTTC. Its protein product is CASSDTFSGGSYNEQFF.

CDR3 loop: CASSEGGGQRDTQYF. The CDR3 region has the DNA TGTGCCAGCAGCGAAGGGGGCGGACAAAGAGATACGCAGTATTTT. The chain carries TRBV4-2 and TRBJ2-3, with 7 bases identical to TRBD1. Germline V gene data show CDR1 as LGHNA and CDR2 as YNFKEQ. V dropped 5 bases and J dropped 5; count of bases not matched to a gene: 10. The CDR3 totals 15 residues.

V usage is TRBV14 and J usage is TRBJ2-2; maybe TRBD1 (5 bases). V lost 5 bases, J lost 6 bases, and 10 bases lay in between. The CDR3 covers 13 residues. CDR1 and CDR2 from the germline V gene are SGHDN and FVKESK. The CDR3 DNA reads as TGTGCCAGCAGCACCAGGGCTTCCGGGGAGCTGTTTTTT. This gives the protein CASSTRASGELFF.

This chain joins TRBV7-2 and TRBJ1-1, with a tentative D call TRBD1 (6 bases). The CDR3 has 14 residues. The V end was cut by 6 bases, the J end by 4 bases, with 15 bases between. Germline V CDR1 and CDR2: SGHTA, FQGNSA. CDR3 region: CASRSDRSITEAFF. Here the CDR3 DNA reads TGTGCCAGCAGATCTGACAGGTCAATCACTGAAGCTTTCTTT.

The CDR3 here is CASTDTHSTPPYEQYF. The CDR3 DNA is TGTGCCAGTACGGACACCCATTCTACCCCCCCCTACGAGCAGTACTTC. The chain carries TRBV28 and TRBJ2-7; D perhaps matches TRBD1 (5 bases). With 9 bases removed from V and 2 bases from J, the gap between germline ends came to 23 bases. The CDR3 covers 16 residues. The V gene's germline CDR1 is MDHEN and CDR2 SYDVKM.

The CDR3 loop reads CASSSGTGGRGAQETQYF. DNA of the CDR3: TGTGCCAGCAGTTCCGGGACAGGCGGTAGGGGGGCACAAGAGACCCAGTACTTC. V gene TRBV28 combines with J gene TRBJ2-5; 8 nucleotides match TRBD1. After removal of 4 bases from V and 2 bases from J, the junction contained 15 bases not matched to a gene. Germline V CDR1 and CDR2: MDHEN, SYDVKM. The CDR3 sequence is 18 residues long.

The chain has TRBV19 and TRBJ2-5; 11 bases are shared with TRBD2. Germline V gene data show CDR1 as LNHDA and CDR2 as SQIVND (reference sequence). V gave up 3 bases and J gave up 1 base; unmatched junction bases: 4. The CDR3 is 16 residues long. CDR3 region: CASSIQLAGAQETQYF. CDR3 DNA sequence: TGTGCCAGTAGTATTCAACTAGCGGGGGCCCAAGAGACCCAGTACTTC. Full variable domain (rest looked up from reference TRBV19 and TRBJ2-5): DGGITQSPKYLFRKEGQNVTLSCEQNLNHDAMYWYRQDPGQGLRLIYYSQIVNDFQKGDIAEGYSVSREKKESFPLTVTSAQKNPTAFYLCASSIQLAGAQETQYFGPGTRLLVL.

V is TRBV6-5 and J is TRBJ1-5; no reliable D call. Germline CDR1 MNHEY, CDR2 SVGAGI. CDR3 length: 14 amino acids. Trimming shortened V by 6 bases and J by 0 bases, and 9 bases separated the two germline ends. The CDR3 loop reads CASSRGNSNQPQHF. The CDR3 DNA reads TGTGCCAGCAGCCGCGGGAATAGCAATCAGCCCCAGCATTTT.